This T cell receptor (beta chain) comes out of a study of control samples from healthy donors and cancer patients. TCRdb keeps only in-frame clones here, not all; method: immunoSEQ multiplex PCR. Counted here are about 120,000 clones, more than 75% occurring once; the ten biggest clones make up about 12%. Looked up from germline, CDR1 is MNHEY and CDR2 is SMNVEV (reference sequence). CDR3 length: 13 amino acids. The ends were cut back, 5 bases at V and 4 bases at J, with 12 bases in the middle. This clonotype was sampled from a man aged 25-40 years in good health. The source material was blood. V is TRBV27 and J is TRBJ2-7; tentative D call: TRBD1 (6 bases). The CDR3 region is CASSRTRGYEQYF. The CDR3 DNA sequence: TGTGCCAGCAGTCGAACTAGGGGGTACGAGCAGTACTTC.